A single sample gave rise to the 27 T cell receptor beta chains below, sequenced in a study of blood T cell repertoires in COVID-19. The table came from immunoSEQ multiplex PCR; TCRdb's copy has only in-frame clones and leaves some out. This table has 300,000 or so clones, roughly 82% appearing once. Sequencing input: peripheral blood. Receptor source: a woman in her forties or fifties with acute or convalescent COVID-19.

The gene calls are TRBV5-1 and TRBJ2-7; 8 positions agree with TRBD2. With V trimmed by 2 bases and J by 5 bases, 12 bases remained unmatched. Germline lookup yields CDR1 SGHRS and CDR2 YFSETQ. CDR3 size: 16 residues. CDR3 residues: CASSLKRESRANEQYF. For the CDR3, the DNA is TGCGCCAGCAGCTTAAAGCGGGAGTCGCGGGCTAACGAGCAGTACTTC.

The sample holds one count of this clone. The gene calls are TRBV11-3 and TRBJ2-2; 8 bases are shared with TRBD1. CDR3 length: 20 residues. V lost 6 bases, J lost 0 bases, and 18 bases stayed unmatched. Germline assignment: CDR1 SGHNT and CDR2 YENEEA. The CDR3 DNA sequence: TGTGCCAGCAGGCGGACAGGGCCACCCACTCCTCGCTCGAACACCGGGGAGCTGTTTTTT. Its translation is CASRRTGPPTPRSNTGELFF.

CDR3 amino acids: CASSSLTGGADTQYF. For the CDR3, the DNA is TGTGCCAGCTCTTCTCTTACGGGAGGGGCGGATACGCAGTATTTT. The chain couples TRBV18 to TRBJ2-3; 8 nucleotides line up with TRBD2. The CDR3 loop spans 15 amino acids. Trimming removed 6 bases from V and 6 bases from J; junction bases left unmatched: 11. Germline CDR1 reads KGHSH; CDR2 reads LQKENI.

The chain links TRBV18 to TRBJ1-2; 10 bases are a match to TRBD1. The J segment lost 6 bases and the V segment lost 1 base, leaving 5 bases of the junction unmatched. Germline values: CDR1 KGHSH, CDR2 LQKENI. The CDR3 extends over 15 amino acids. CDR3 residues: CASSPLTGTGDGYTF. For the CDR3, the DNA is TGTGCCAGCTCACCACTTACCGGGACAGGGGATGGCTACACCTTC.

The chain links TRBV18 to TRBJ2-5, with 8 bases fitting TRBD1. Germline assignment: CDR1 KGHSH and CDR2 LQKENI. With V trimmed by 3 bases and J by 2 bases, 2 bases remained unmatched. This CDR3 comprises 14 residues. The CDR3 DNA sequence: TGTGCCAGCTCACCGACAGGGGATCAAGAGACCCAGTACTTC. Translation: CASSPTGDQETQYF. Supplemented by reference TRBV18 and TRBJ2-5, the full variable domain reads NAGVMQNPRHLVRRRGQEARLRCSPMKGHSHVYWYRQLPEEGLKFMVYLQKENIIDESGMPKERFSAEFPKEGPSILRIQQVVRGDSAAYFCASSPTGDQETQYFGPGTRLLVL.

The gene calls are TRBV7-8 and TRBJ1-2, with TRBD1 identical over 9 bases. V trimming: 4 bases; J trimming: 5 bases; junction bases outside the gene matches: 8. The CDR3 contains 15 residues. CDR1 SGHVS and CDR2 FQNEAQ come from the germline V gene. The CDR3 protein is CASSSRTGVEYGYTF. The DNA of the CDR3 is TGTGCCAGCAGCTCAAGGACAGGGGTCGAATATGGCTACACCTTC.

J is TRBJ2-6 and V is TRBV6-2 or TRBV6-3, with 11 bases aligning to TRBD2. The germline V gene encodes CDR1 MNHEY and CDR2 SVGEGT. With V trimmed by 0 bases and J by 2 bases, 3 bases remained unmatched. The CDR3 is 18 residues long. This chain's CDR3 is CASSYSIAGGPGANVLTF. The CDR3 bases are TGTGCCAGCAGTTACTCGATAGCGGGAGGGCCTGGGGCCAACGTCCTGACTTTC.

DNA for the CDR3: TGTGCCACCAGTGATCCCACGGGACAGGGACCCAATGAGCAGTTCTTC. This translates into CATSDPTGQGPNEQFF. This chain links TRBV24-1 with TRBJ2-1; 9 positions match TRBD1. Germline V CDR1 and CDR2: KGHDR, SFDVKD. J was trimmed by 6 bases and V by 3 bases; bases with no gene match: 8. The CDR3 length is 16 residues.

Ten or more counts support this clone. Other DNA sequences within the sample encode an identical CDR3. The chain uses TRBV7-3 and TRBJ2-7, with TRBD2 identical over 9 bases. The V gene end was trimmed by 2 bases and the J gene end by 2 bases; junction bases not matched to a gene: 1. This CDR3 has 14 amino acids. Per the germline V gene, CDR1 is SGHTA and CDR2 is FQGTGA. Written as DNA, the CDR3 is TGTGCCAGCAGCTTAGCGGGAGGGCCCTACGAGCAGTACTTC. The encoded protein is CASSLAGGPYEQYF. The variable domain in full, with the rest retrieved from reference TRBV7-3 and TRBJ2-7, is GAGVSQTPSNKVTEKGKYVELRCDPISGHTALYWYRQSLGQGPEFLIYFQGTGAADDSGLPNDRFFAVRPEGSVSTLKIQRTERGDSAVYLCASSLAGGPYEQYFGPGTRLTVT.

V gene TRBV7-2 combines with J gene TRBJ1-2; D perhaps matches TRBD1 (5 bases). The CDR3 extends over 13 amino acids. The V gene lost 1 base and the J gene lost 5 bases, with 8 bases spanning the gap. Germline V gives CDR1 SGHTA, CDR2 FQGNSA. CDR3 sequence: CASSLEGRYGYTF. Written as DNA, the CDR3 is TGTGCCAGCAGCTTAGAGGGGAGGTATGGCTACACCTTC.

Here the CDR3 DNA reads TGTGCCAGCAGTACAATAGGACAGGGCTACAATGAGCAGTTCTTC. It codes for CASSTIGQGYNEQFF. This chain links TRBV27 with TRBJ2-1, with 8 bases that match TRBD1. With V trimmed by 5 bases and J by 3 bases, 6 bases remained unmatched. The CDR3 is 15 residues long. CDR1 is MNHEY, CDR2 SMNVEV, per germline (reference sequence).

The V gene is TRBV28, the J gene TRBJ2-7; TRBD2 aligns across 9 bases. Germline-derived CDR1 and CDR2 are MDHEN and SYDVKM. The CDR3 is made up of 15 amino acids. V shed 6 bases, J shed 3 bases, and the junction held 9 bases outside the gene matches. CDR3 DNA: TGTGCCAGCAGCCCTAGCGGGGACCGGAGCTACGAGCAGTACTTC. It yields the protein CASSPSGDRSYEQYF. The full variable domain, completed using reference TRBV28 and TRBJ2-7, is DVKVTQSSRYLVKRTGEKVFLECVQDMDHENMFWYRQDPGLGLRLIYFSYDVKMKEKGDIPEGYSVSREKKERFSLILESASTNQTSMYLCASSPSGDRSYEQYFGPGTRLTVT.

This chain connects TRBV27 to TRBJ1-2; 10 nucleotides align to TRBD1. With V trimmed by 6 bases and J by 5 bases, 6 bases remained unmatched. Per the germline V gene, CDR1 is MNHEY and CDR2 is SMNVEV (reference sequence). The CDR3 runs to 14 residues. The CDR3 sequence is CASSDRGLEYGYTF. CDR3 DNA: TGTGCCAGCAGCGACAGGGGGCTAGAATATGGCTACACCTTC.

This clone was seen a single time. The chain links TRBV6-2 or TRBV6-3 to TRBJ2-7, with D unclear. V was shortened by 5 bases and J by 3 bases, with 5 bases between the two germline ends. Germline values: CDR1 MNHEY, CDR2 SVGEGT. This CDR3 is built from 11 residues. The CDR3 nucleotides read TGTGCCAGCAGTCGAGGCTACGAGCAGTACTTC. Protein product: CASSRGYEQYF.

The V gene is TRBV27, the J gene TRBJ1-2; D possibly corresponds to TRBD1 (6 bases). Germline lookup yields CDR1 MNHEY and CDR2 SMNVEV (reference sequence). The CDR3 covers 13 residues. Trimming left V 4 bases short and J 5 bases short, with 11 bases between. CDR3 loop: CASSSPDRYGYTF. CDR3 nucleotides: TGTGCCAGCAGTTCGCCGGACAGATATGGCTACACCTTC.

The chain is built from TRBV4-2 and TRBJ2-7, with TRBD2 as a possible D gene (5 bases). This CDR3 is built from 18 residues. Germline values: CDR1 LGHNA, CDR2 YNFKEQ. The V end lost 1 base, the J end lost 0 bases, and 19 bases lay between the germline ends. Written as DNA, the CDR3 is TGTGCCAGCAGCCAAGGGTTTGGTATAGCGAGCGCCTCCTACGAGCAGTACTTC. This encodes CASSQGFGIASASYEQYF.

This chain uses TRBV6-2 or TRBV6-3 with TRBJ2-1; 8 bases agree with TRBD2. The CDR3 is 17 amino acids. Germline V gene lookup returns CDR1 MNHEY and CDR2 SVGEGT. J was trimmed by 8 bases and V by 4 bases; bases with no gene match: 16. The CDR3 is CASSSVMTREAGDEQFF. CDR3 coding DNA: TGTGCCAGCAGTTCCGTCATGACGCGGGAGGCCGGGGATGAGCAGTTCTTC.

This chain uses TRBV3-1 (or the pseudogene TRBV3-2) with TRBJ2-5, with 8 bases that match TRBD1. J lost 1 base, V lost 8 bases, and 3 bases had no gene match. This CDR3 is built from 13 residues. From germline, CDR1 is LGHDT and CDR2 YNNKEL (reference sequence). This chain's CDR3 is CASLDRGQETQYF. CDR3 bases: TGTGCCAGCCTAGACAGGGGCCAAGAGACCCAGTACTTC.

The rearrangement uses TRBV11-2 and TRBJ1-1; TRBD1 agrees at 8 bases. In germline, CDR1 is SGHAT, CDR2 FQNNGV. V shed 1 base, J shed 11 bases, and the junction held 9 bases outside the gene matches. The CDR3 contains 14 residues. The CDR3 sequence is CASSLAGGELVAFF. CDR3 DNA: TGTGCCAGCAGCTTAGCAGGGGGCGAATTGGTGGCTTTCTTT.

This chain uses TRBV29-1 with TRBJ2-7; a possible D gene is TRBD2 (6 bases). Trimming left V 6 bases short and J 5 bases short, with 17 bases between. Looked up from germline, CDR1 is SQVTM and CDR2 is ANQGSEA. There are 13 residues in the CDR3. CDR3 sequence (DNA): TGCAGCGTATCTGGGACGGGGGTCGACGAGCAGTACTTC. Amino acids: CSVSGTGVDEQYF.

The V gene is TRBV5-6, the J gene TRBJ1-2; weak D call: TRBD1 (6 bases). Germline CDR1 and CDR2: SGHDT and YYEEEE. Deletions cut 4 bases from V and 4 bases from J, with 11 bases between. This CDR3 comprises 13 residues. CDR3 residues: CASSPDSSYGYTF. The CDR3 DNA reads TGTGCCAGCAGCCCGGACAGCTCCTATGGCTACACCTTC.

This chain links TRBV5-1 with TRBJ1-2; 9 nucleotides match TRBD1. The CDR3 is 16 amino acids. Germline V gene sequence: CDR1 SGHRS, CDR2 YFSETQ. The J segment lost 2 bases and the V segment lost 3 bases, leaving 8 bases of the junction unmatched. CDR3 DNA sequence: TGCGCCAGCAGCTCTACCGGGACAGGGATCAACTATGGCTACACCTTC. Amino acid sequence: CASSSTGTGINYGYTF.

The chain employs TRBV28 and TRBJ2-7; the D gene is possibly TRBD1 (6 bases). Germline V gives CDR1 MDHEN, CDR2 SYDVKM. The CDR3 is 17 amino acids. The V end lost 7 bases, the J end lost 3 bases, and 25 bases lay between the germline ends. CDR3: CASISLGGTVKGYEQYF. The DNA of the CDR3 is TGTGCCAGCATCTCCTTAGGGGGAACTGTAAAAGGCTACGAGCAGTACTTC.

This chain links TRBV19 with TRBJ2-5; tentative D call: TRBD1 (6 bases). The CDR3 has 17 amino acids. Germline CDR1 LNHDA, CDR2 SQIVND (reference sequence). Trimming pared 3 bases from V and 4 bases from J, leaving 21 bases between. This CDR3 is CASSMPGRGLPGETQYF. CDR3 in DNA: TGTGCCAGTAGTATGCCCGGCAGGGGATTACCCGGAGAGACCCAGTACTTC.

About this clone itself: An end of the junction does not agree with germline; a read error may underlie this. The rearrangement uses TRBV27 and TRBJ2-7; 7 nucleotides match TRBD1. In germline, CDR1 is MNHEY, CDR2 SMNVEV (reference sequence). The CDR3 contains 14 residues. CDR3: CASGFTGATYEQYF. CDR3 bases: TGTGCCAGCGGTTTCACAGGGGCGACCTACGAGCAGTACTTC.

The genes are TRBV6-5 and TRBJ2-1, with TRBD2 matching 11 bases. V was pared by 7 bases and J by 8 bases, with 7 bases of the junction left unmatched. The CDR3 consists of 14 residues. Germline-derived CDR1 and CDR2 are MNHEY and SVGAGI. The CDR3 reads CASTLAGGDYEQFF. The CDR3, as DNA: TGTGCCAGCACCCTAGCGGGAGGCGACTATGAGCAGTTCTTC.

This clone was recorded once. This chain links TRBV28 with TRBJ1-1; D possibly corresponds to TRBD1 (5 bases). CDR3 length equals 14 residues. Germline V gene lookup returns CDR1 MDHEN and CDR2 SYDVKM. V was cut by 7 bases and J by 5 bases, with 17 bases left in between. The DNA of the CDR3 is TGTGCCAGCACCTCCCCGGGGGGGAGGACTGAAGCTTTCTTT. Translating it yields CASTSPGGRTEAFF.